The present entry profiles one T cell receptor (beta chain) with its context. The antigen is unknown. This entry is derived from a study of shared clonotypes between healthy human individuals. For the study at large: Participating donors consisted of a couple of women and a few men aged 18 to 49. Study results and limitations: Sampling involved blood alone; tissue repertoires likely differ. How much donors shared clonotypes was expected to be affected by sequencing depth. Clonotypes not shared had lower generation probabilities than those common to all four donors.

The CDR3 length is 13 residues. V lost 4 bases, J lost 0 bases, and 9 bases lay in between. In germline, CDR1 is SQVTM, CDR2 ANQGSEA. The assay was immunoSEQ multiplex PCR, and TCRdb's table has in-frame clones only and misses some. The sample lists roughly 1 million clones, about 75% occurring once. The sample taken for sequencing was memory CD4+ T cells sorted from blood. Subset specified: CD45RA-negative fraction. V usage is TRBV29-1 and J usage is TRBJ1-2; D is ambiguous. This receptor was taken from a man younger than 30 in good health. The DNA for the CDR3 is TGCAGCGTTGTACTAACCTCTAACTATGGCTACACCTTC. Encoded protein: CSVVLTSNYGYTF.